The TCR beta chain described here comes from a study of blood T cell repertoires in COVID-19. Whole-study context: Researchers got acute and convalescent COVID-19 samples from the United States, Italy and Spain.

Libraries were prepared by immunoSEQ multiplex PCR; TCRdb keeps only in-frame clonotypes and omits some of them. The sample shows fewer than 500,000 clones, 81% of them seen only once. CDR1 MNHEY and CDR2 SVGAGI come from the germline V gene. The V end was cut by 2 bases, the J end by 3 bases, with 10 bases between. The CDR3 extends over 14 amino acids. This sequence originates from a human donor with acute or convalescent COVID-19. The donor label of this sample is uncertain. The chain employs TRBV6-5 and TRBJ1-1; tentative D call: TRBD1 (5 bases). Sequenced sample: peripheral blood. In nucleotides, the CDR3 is TGTGCCAGCAGTTACCGGCAGGGCGACACTGAAGCTTTCTTT. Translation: CASSYRQGDTEAFF.